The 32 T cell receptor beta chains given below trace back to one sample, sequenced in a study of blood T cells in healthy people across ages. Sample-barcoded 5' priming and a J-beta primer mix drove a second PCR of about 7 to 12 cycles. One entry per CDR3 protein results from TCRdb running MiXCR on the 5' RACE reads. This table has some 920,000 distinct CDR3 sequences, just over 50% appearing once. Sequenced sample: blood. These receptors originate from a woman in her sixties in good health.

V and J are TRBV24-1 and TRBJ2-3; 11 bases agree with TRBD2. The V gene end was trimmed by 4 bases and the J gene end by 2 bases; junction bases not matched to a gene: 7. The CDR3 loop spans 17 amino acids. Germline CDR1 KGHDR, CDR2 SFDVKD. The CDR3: CATSDAGTSGNTDTQYF. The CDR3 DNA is TGTGCCACCAGTGACGCCGGGACTAGCGGCAACACAGATACGCAGTATTTT.

The CDR3 sequence is CASEIGPGYNEQFF. The CDR3 region has the DNA TGTGCCAGCGAAATTGGGCCGGGGTACAATGAGCAGTTCTTC. V gene TRBV5-6 combines with J gene TRBJ2-1; D is perhaps TRBD2 (5 bases). CDR1 and CDR2 (germline): SGHDT, YYEEEE. The CDR3 loop spans 14 amino acids. The V gene lost 7 bases and the J gene lost 4 bases, with 15 bases spanning the gap. The full variable domain, in which reference TRBV5-6 and TRBJ2-1 provide the parts outside the CDR3, is DAGVTQSPTHLIKTRGQQVTLRCSPKSGHDTVSWYQQALGQGPQFIFQYYEEEERQRGNFPDRFSGHQFPNYSSELNVNALLLGDSALYLCASEIGPGYNEQFFGPGTRLTVL.

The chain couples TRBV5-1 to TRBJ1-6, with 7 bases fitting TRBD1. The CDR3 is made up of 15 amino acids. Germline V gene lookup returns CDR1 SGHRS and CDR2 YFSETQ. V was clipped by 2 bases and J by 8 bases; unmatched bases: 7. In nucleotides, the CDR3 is TGCGCCAGCAGCTTAGCGGGACAGAAATATTCACCCCTCCACTTT. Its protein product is CASSLAGQKYSPLHF.

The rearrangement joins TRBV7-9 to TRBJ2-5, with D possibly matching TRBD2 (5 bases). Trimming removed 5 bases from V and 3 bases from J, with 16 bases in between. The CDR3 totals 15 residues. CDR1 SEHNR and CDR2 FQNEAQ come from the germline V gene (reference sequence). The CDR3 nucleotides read TGTGCCAGCAGCACGGCGACTAAAGGGAAAGAGACCCAGTACTTC. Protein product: CASSTATKGKETQYF. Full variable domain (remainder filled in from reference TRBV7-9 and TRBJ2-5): DTGVSQNPRHKITKRGQNVTFRCDPISEHNRLYWYRQTLGQGPEFLTYFQNEAQLEKSRLLSDRFSAERPKGSFSTLEIQRTEQGDSAMYLCASSTATKGKETQYFGPGTRLLVL.

The CDR3: CASSFNMRVRYEQYF. The CDR3, as DNA: TGTGCCAGCAGTTTTAATATGAGGGTCCGGTACGAGCAGTACTTC. The rearrangement joins TRBV12-3 or TRBV12-4 to TRBJ2-7; D might be TRBD2 (5 bases). V lost 3 bases to trimming and J lost 4 bases, with 16 bases between them. The CDR3 consists of 15 residues.

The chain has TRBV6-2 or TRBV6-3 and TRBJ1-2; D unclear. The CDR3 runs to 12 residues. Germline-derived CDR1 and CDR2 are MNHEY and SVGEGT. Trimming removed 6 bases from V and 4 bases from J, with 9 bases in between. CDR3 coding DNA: TGTGCCAGCAGCCATGACGGCTATGGCTACACCTTC. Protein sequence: CASSHDGYGYTF.

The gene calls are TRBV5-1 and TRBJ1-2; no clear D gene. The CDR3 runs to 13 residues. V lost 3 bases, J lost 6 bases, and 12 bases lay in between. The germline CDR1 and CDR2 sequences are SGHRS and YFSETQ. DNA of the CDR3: TGCGCCAGCAGCTCCTCAGATGGGCATGGCTACACCTTC. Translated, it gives CASSSSDGHGYTF.

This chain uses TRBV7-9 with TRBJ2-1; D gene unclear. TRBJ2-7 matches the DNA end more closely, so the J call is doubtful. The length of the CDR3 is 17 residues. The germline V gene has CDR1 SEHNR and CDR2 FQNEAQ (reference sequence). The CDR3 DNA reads TGTGCCAGCTCCGAGCTCGGTGGCGCGAGCTCCTACAATGAGCAGTACTTC. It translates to CASSELGGASSYNEQYF.

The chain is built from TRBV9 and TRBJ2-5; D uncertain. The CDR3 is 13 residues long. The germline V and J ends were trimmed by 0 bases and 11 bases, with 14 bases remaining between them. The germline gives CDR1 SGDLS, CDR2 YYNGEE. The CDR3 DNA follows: TGTGCCAGCAGCGTAGACTTCAGAAGTGAGCAGTACTTC. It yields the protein CASSVDFRSEQYF.

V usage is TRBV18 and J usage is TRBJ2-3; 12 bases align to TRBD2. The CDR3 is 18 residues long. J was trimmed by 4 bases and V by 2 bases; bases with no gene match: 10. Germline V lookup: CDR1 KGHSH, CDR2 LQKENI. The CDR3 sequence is CASSPNKRTSGNADTQYF. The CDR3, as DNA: TGTGCCAGCTCACCAAACAAGAGGACTAGCGGGAACGCAGATACGCAGTATTTT.

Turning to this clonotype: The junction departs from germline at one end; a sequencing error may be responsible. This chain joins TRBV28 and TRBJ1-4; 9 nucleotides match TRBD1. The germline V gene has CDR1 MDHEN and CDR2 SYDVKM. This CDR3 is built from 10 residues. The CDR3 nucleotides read TGTGCCAGCAGTTTTCCTGGACAGGGGTTT. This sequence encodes CASSFPGQGF.

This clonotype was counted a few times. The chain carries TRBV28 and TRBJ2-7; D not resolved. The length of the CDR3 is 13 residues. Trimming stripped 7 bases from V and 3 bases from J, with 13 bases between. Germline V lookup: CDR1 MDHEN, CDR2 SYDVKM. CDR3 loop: CASTAHVVYEQYF. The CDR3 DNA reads TGTGCCAGCACTGCCCACGTTGTCTACGAGCAGTACTTC.

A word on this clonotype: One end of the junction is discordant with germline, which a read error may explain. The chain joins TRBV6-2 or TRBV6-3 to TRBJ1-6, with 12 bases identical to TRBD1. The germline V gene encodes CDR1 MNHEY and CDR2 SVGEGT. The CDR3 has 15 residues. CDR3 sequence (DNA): TGTGCCAGCAGGGAGGGACAGGGGGCCGGTTCACCCCCCCACTTT. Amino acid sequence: CASREGQGAGSPPHF.

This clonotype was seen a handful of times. Here the CDR3 reads CASSPGTVSYEQYF. Here the CDR3 DNA reads TGTGCCAGCAGTCCCGGGACAGTATCCTACGAGCAGTACTTC. The J gene is TRBJ2-7, the V gene TRBV3-1, with TRBD1 identical over 7 bases. Germline loops: CDR1 LGHDT, CDR2 YNNKEL (reference sequence). V lost 6 bases and J lost 1; bases outside the gene matches: 6. CDR3 size: 14 residues.

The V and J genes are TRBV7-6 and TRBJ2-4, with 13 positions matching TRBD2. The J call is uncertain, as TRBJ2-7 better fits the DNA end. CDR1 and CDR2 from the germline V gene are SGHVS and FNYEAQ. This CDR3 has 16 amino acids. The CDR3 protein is CASSSGLAGVLDEQYF. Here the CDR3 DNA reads TGTGCCAGCAGCTCTGGACTAGCGGGAGTTCTCGACGAGCAGTACTTC.

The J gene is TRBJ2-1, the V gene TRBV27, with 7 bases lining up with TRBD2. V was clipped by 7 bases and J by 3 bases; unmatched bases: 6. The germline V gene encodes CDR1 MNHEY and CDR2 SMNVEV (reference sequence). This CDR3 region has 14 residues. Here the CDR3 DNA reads TGTGCCAGCACAAAGCGGGGTGGCTACAATGAGCAGTTCTTC. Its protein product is CASTKRGGYNEQFF.

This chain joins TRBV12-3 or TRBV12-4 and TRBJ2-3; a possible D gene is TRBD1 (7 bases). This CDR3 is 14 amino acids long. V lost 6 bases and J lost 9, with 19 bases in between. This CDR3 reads CASRTPGAGGTQYF. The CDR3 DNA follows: TGTGCCAGCAGGACCCCGGGGGCAGGGGGGACGCAGTATTTT.

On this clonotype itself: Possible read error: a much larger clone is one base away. CDR3 DNA: TGTGCCAGCAGAGGACAGGGGAATGGGCAGTTCTTC. This translates into CASRGQGNGQFF. This chain connects TRBV25-1 to TRBJ2-1, with 9 nucleotides matching TRBD1. This CDR3 comprises 12 residues. Germline V gene lookup returns CDR1 MGHDK and CDR2 SYGVNS.

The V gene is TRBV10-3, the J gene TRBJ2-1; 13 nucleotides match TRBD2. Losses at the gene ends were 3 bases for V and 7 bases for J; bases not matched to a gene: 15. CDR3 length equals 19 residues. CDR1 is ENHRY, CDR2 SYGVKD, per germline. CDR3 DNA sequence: TGTGCCATCAGTGATATGGGACTAGCGGGAAAGGGGGCTAGGAATGAGCAGTTCTTC. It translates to CAISDMGLAGKGARNEQFF.

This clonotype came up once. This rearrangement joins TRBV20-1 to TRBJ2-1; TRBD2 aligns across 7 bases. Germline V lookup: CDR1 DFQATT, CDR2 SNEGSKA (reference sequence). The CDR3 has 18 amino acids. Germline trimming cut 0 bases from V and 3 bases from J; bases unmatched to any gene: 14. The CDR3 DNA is TGCAGTGCTAGAGATTGGGGGACTATTGACTATATCTACAATGAGCAGTTCTTC. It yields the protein CSARDWGTIDYIYNEQFF.

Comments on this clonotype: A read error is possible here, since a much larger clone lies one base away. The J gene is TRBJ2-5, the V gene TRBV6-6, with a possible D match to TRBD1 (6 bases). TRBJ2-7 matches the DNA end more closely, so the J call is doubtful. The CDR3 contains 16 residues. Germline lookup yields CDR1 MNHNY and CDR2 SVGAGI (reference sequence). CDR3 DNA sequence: TGTGCCACCATGCCTCTCATGTCCAGGGGAAACCACGAGCAGTACTTC. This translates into CATMPLMSRGNHEQYF.

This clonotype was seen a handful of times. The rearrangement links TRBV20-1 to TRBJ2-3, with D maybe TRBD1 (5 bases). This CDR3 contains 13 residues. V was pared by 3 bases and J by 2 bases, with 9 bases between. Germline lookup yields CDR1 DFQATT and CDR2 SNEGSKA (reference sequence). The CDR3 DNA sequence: TGCAGTGCTAGGAGACAGTCCACAGATACGCAGTATTTT. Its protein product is CSARRQSTDTQYF.

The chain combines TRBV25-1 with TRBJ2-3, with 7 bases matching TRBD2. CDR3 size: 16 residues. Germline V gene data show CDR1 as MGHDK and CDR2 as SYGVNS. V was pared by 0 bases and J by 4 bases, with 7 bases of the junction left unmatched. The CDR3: CASSEYGEGLSDTQYF. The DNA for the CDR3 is TGTGCCAGCAGTGAATATGGGGAGGGCCTGTCAGATACGCAGTATTTT. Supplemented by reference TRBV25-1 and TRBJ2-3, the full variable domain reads EADIYQTPRYLVIGTGKKITLECSQTMGHDKMYWYQQDPGMELHLIHYSYGVNSTEKGDLSSESTVSRIRTEHFPLTLESARPSHTSQYLCASSEYGEGLSDTQYFGPGTRLTVL.

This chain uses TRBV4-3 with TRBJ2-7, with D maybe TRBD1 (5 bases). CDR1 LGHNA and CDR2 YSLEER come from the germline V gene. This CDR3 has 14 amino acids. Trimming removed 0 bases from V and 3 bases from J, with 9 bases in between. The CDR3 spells CASSQDDRDYEQYF. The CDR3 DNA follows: TGCGCCAGCAGCCAAGACGACAGAGACTACGAGCAGTACTTC.

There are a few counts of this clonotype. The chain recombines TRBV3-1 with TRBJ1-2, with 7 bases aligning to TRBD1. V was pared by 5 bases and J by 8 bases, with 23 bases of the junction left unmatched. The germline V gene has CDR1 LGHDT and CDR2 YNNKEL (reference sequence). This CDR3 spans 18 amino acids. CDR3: CASSNRRVRGTVHGGYTF. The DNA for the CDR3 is TGTGCCAGCAGCAATCGGAGGGTCAGGGGGACGGTGCATGGCGGCTACACCTTC.

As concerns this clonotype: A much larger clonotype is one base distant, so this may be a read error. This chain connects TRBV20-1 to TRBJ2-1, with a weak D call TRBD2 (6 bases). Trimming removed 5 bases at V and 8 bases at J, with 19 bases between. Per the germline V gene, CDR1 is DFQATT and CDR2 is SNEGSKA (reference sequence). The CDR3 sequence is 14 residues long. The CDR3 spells CSAVPGLCLDEQFF. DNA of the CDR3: TGCAGTGCTGTTCCGGGACTCTGCTTGGATGAGCAGTTCTTC.

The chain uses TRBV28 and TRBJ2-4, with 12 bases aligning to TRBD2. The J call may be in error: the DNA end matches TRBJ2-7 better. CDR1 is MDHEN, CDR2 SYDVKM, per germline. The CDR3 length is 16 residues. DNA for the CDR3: TGTGCCAGCACCGCTAGCGGGAGGGCCTGGACCTACGAGCAGTACTTC. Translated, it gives CASTASGRAWTYEQYF.

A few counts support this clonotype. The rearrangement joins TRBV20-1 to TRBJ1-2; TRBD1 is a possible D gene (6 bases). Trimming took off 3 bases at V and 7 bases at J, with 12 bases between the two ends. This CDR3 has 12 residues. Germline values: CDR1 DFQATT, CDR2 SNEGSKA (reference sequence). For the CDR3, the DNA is TGCAGTGCTAGGTCGGGGGCGAGTGGCTACACCTTC. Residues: CSARSGASGYTF.

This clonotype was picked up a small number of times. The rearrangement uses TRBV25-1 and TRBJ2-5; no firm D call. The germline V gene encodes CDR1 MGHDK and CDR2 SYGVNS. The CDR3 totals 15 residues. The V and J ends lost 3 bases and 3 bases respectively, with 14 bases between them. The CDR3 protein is CASSDGVLIKETQYF. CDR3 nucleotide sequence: TGTGCCAGCAGTGATGGGGTACTTATAAAAGAGACCCAGTACTTC.

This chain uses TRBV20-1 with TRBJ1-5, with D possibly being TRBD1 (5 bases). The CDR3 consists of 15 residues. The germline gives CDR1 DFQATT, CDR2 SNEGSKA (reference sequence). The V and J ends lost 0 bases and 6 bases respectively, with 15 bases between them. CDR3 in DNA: TGCAGTGCTAGAGACAGGGTGCTAGGGAGTCAGCCCCAGCATTTT. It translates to CSARDRVLGSQPQHF.

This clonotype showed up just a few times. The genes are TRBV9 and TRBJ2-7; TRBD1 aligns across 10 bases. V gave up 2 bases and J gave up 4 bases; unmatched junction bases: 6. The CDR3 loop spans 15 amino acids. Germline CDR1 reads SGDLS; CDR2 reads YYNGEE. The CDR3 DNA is TGTGCCAGCAGCGTTGGGACAGGGGAAATGTACGAGCAGTACTTC. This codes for CASSVGTGEMYEQYF.

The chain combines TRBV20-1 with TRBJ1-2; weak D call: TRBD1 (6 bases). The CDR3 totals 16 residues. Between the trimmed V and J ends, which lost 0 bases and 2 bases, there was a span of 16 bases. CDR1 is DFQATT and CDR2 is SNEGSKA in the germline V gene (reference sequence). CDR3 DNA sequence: TGCAGTGCTAGAGACCCGAGTGGACAGAAGAACTATGGCTACACCTTC. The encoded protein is CSARDPSGQKNYGYTF.